The 30 T cell receptor beta chains below all came from one sample that was sequenced in a study of memory CD4+ T cells and cytomegalovirus serostatus. Single viable CD3+CD4+CD8-CD45RO+ cells were sorted as the memory CD4+ T cells. Some clones are missing from TCRdb's copy, which holds only in-frame ones; the method was immunoSEQ multiplex PCR. This table holds about 56,000 clones, 82% found once. Sequencing was done on a sample of memory CD4+ T cells from blood. Every receptor here comes from an adult in good health and CMV-seronegative.

The chain employs TRBV5-6 and TRBJ2-7, with a tentative D call TRBD1 (7 bases). CDR3 size: 16 residues. CDR1 SGHDT and CDR2 YYEEEE come from the germline V gene. Deletions cut 3 bases from V and 2 bases from J, with 18 bases between. CDR3 region: CASSSGQEGWTYEQYF. CDR3 in DNA: TGTGCCAGCAGCTCCGGACAGGAGGGTTGGACCTACGAGCAGTACTTC. The variable domain in full, with the rest retrieved from reference TRBV5-6 and TRBJ2-7, is DAGVTQSPTHLIKTRGQQVTLRCSPKSGHDTVSWYQQALGQGPQFIFQYYEEEERQRGNFPDRFSGHQFPNYSSELNVNALLLGDSALYLCASSSGQEGWTYEQYFGPGTRLTVT.

This clone was seen only once. The chain recombines TRBV6-4 with TRBJ2-2; D possibly corresponds to TRBD2 (5 bases). CDR1 is MRHNA and CDR2 is SNTAGT in the germline V gene. The CDR3 totals 17 residues. With 0 bases removed from V and 5 bases from J, the gap between germline ends came to 16 bases. This CDR3 reads CASSDSKAGPGTGELFF. The DNA for the CDR3 is TGTGCCAGCAGTGACTCGAAGGCGGGCCCCGGGACCGGGGAGCTGTTTTTT.

The table lists this clone with many counts. The chain couples TRBV10-3 to TRBJ2-7, with TRBD1 matching over 8 bases. The CDR3 sequence is 14 residues long. Germline trimming cut 4 bases from V and 2 bases from J; bases unmatched to any gene: 4. Germline V CDR1 and CDR2: ENHRY, SYGVKD. DNA of the CDR3: TGTGCCATCAGTGGTGGGGACAGGACCTACGAGCAGTACTTC. It codes for CAISGGDRTYEQYF.

The chain couples TRBV2 to TRBJ1-1; D possibly corresponds to TRBD1 (5 bases). From germline, CDR1 is SNHLY and CDR2 FYNNEI. This CDR3 contains 16 residues. Between the trimmed V and J ends, which lost 7 bases and 2 bases, there was a span of 20 bases. CDR3 region: CASMGGRGVRNTEAFF. CDR3 nucleotides: TGTGCCAGCATGGGAGGGAGGGGCGTAAGAAACACTGAAGCTTTCTTT.

The chain employs TRBV30 and TRBJ1-5; D remains unclear. In germline, CDR1 is GTSNPN, CDR2 SVGIG (reference sequence). The CDR3 consists of 15 residues. V lost 1 base, J lost 3 bases, and 13 bases lay in between. CDR3 in amino acids: CAWSGIKANNQPQHF. As DNA, the CDR3 is TGTGCCTGGAGTGGAATAAAGGCTAACAATCAGCCCCAGCATTTT.

This clone is classed as medium-sized. One end of the junction fails to match germline, which may point to a read error. The chain joins TRBV4-1 to TRBJ2-1; TRBD2 is a possible D gene (7 bases). The germline CDR1 and CDR2 sequences are MGHRA and YSYEKL. The CDR3 is 12 amino acids. The CDR3 nucleotides read TGCGCCAGCAGCCAAGTAGGGGGGGCCGAGCTCTTC. Translating it yields CASSQVGGAELF.

The rearrangement joins TRBV7-2 to TRBJ1-2, with 7 nucleotides matching TRBD1. The germline V gene has CDR1 SGHTA and CDR2 FQGNSA. V was pared by 2 bases and J by 4 bases, with 19 bases of the junction left unmatched. The CDR3 has 19 residues. The CDR3 sequence is CASSLSRGGSTGNVYGYTF. The CDR3 nucleotides read TGTGCCAGCAGCTTATCCCGGGGGGGGTCGACAGGGAACGTCTATGGCTACACCTTC.

The chain recombines TRBV18 with TRBJ1-1; 8 bases fit TRBD1. Germline V CDR1 and CDR2: KGHSH, LQKENI. This CDR3 is 12 amino acids long. Germline trimming cut 3 bases from V and 11 bases from J; bases unmatched to any gene: 5. CDR3 DNA: TGTGCCAGCTCACCGGACAGGGATTGGGCTTTCTTT. It codes for CASSPDRDWAFF.

The CDR3 sequence: CASSLRVGADTQYF. The CDR3 coding sequence is TGTGCCAGCAGCTTAAGGGTGGGGGCAGATACGCAGTATTTT. V usage is TRBV7-3 and J usage is TRBJ2-3; the D call may be TRBD1 or TRBD2 (5 bases each). The V end lost 1 base, the J end lost 4 bases, and 9 bases lay between the germline ends. The CDR3 totals 14 residues. The germline CDR1 and CDR2 sequences are SGHTA and FQGTGA.

J is TRBJ2-5 and V is TRBV7-6; maybe TRBD1 (5 bases). The V gene lost 5 bases and the J gene lost 5 bases, with 12 bases spanning the gap. Germline V gene data show CDR1 as SGHVS and CDR2 as FNYEAQ. The CDR3 consists of 13 residues. CDR3 sequence reads: CASSGHDLETQYF. The CDR3 region has the DNA TGTGCCAGCAGCGGACACGACCTGGAGACCCAGTACTTC.

J is TRBJ2-3 and V is TRBV7-2; D is possibly TRBD2 (6 bases). The CDR3 consists of 15 residues. Germline V gives CDR1 SGHTA, CDR2 FQGNSA. The germline V and J ends were trimmed by 1 base and 1 base, with 9 bases remaining between them. The CDR3 nucleotides read TGTGCCAGCAGCTTAGGGCGGGGAGGCACAGATACGCAGTATTTT. Its protein product is CASSLGRGGTDTQYF.

This clone came up once. The V call is TRBV11-3, the J call TRBJ2-1; the D call may be TRBD1 or TRBD2 (6 bases each). The germline V gene has CDR1 SGHNT and CDR2 YENEEA. Between the trimmed V and J ends, which lost 5 bases and 4 bases, there was a span of 15 bases. CDR3 length: 15 amino acids. The CDR3 nucleotides are TGTGCCAGCAGCCCCGTGGCGGGACATTACAATGAGCAGTTCTTC. Translation: CASSPVAGHYNEQFF.

This clone was detected a few times. The chain combines TRBV30 with TRBJ1-1; the D is unclear. Germline loops: CDR1 GTSNPN, CDR2 SVGIG (reference sequence). The CDR3 length is 11 residues. V was trimmed by 2 bases and J by 7 bases, leaving 8 bases between them. CDR3: CAWSLRVEAFF. The CDR3 coding sequence is TGTGCCTGGAGTTTAAGGGTTGAAGCTTTCTTT.

This chain joins TRBV6-5 and TRBJ1-5; 7 positions agree with TRBD1. Germline CDR1 reads MNHEY; CDR2 reads SVGAGI. The CDR3 consists of 15 residues. The V and J ends lost 6 bases and 2 bases, in that order; junction bases with no gene match: 7. The CDR3 is CASSLSGQGNQPQHF. In nucleotides, the CDR3 is TGTGCCAGCAGCCTTTCCGGACAGGGCAATCAGCCCCAGCATTTT.

J is TRBJ1-2 and V is TRBV2; D is unclear. V lost 6 bases and J lost 2, with 7 bases in between. This CDR3 comprises 12 residues. The germline V gene has CDR1 SNHLY and CDR2 FYNNEI. In nucleotides, the CDR3 is TGTGCCAGCAGGACGGGAAACTATGGCTACACCTTC. This sequence encodes CASRTGNYGYTF.

This clone appeared a single time. J is TRBJ2-1 and V is TRBV7-8; TRBD2 might be the D (5 bases). The ends were cut back, 1 base at V and 2 bases at J, with 12 bases in the middle. The length of the CDR3 is 16 residues. Germline loops: CDR1 SGHVS, CDR2 FQNEAQ. The CDR3 sequence: CASSLVELGAYNEQFF. CDR3 nucleotide sequence: TGTGCCAGCAGCTTAGTAGAGCTGGGAGCCTACAATGAGCAGTTCTTC. The variable domain in full, completed from reference TRBV7-8 and TRBJ2-1, reads GAGVSQSPRYKVAKRGQDVALRCDPISGHVSLFWYQQALGQGPEFLTYFQNEAQLDKSGLPSDRFFAERPEGSVSTLKIQRTQQEDSAVYLCASSLVELGAYNEQFFGPGTRLTVL.

This chain uses TRBV27 with TRBJ1-4; a possible D gene is TRBD1 (6 bases). Germline V gene sequence: CDR1 MNHEY, CDR2 SMNVEV (reference sequence). Trimming took off 3 bases at V and 3 bases at J, with 17 bases between the two ends. The CDR3 totals 17 residues. This CDR3 reads CASSLAGRGRANEKLFF. The CDR3 coding sequence is TGTGCCAGCAGTTTGGCGGGCAGGGGAAGGGCTAATGAAAAACTGTTTTTT.

The genes are TRBV10-3 and TRBJ2-1; D is perhaps TRBD1 (6 bases). This CDR3 has 15 amino acids. The germline V gene encodes CDR1 ENHRY and CDR2 SYGVKD. The ends were cut back, 3 bases at V and 5 bases at J, with 14 bases in the middle. CDR3: CAISDVTRQDNEQFF. The CDR3 coding sequence is TGTGCCATCAGTGACGTAACCCGACAGGACAATGAGCAGTTCTTC.

V usage is TRBV19 and J usage is TRBJ1-6; TRBD1 aligns across 8 bases. Germline V gene data show CDR1 as LNHDA and CDR2 as SQIVND (reference sequence). The J segment lost 9 bases and the V segment lost 10 bases, leaving 11 bases of the junction unmatched. There are 14 residues in the CDR3. CDR3 protein: CATKTGTGSSPLHF. For the CDR3, the DNA is TGTGCCACAAAGACCGGGACAGGTAGTTCACCCCTCCACTTT.

The chain uses TRBV7-8 and TRBJ1-1, with TRBD1 identical over 7 bases. With 1 base clipped from V and 10 bases from J, the junction kept 9 bases outside the gene matches. The CDR3 length is 14 residues. Per the germline V gene, CDR1 is SGHVS and CDR2 is FQNEAQ. CDR3 loop: CASSLGTGTRIAFF. The CDR3 DNA reads TGTGCCAGCAGCTTAGGGACAGGTACTCGTATAGCTTTCTTT.

V is TRBV28 and J is TRBJ1-6, with D possibly matching TRBD1 (6 bases). Germline lookup yields CDR1 MDHEN and CDR2 SYDVKM. Trimming left V 11 bases short and J 4 bases short, with 15 bases between. CDR3 size: 14 residues. The CDR3 loop reads CAYQQGGYNSPLHF. Here the CDR3 DNA reads TGTGCCTACCAGCAAGGGGGGTATAATTCACCCCTCCACTTT.

V and J are TRBV11-2 and TRBJ2-7; 7 nucleotides match TRBD2. This CDR3 has 15 amino acids. CDR1 is SGHAT and CDR2 is FQNNGV in the germline V gene. V dropped 2 bases and J dropped 4; count of bases not matched to a gene: 8. CDR3 nucleotides: TGTGCCAGCAGCTTAAACCATGGGGGGGAGTACGAGCAGTACTTC. Encoded protein: CASSLNHGGEYEQYF.

In nucleotides, the CDR3 is TGTGCCAGCAGCGTTGGGACTAGCGGGGGGATACAAGAGACCCAGTACTTC. Protein sequence: CASSVGTSGGIQETQYF. V usage is TRBV9 and J usage is TRBJ2-5, with TRBD2 matching over 15 bases. The CDR3 is 17 residues long. Trimming took 2 bases from V and 2 from J; bases not matched to a gene: 4. Per germline, CDR1 SGDLS and CDR2 YYNGEE.

The chain is built from TRBV10-2 and TRBJ2-5; perhaps TRBD1 as D (6 bases). Trimming pared 3 bases from V and 2 bases from J, leaving 16 bases between. The CDR3 sequence is 16 residues long. Per germline, CDR1 WSHSY and CDR2 SAAADI. CDR3 DNA: TGCGCCAGCAGTGAATCCGAAGCGAGGGGGCAAGAGACCCAGTACTTC. It translates to CASSESEARGQETQYF.

The rearrangement uses TRBV11-2 and TRBJ2-1; 12 nucleotides agree with TRBD1. CDR1 is SGHAT, CDR2 FQNNGV, per germline. The CDR3 spans 16 residues. With 3 bases clipped from V and 4 bases from J, the junction kept 4 bases outside the gene matches. The CDR3 loop reads CASSFGDRGRYNEQFF. The CDR3 bases are TGTGCCAGCAGCTTCGGGGACAGGGGGCGTTACAATGAGCAGTTCTTC.

V and J are TRBV10-3 and TRBJ2-5; 8 bases fit TRBD2. Losses at the gene ends were 10 bases for V and 1 base for J; bases not matched to a gene: 2. Germline V gene data show CDR1 as ENHRY and CDR2 as SYGVKD. The CDR3 is made up of 12 amino acids. DNA of the CDR3: TGTGCCACCGGGAGGGGCCAAGAGACCCAGTACTTC. Translating gives CATGRGQETQYF.

The rearrangement joins TRBV6-1 to TRBJ2-4; TRBD1 aligns across 9 bases. V trimming: 7 bases; J trimming: 9 bases; junction bases outside the gene matches: 10. The CDR3 is made up of 14 amino acids. CDR1 is MNHNS, CDR2 SASEGT, per germline. The CDR3 region is CASKSGTGNLIQYF. The CDR3 nucleotides are TGTGCCAGCAAGTCCGGGACAGGGAATCTCATTCAGTACTTC.

The chain employs TRBV7-2 and TRBJ1-2; unclear D gene. V lost 5 bases and J lost 4, with 11 bases in between. The CDR3 length is 13 residues. Germline V gene data show CDR1 as SGHTA and CDR2 as FQGNSA. CDR3 residues: CASSPTEFYGYTF. The CDR3 nucleotides read TGTGCCAGCAGCCCGACCGAGTTCTATGGCTACACCTTC.

The gene calls are TRBV27 and TRBJ1-5; the match to TRBD1 covers 9 bases. Germline CDR1 is MNHEY and CDR2 is SMNVEV (reference sequence). With V trimmed by 8 bases and J by 0 bases, 8 bases remained unmatched. The CDR3 sequence is 16 residues long. Here the CDR3 reads CASGTGNFYSNQPQHF. The CDR3 bases are TGTGCCAGCGGGACAGGGAACTTTTATAGCAATCAGCCCCAGCATTTT.

In its sample, this clone was seen a few times. V is TRBV29-1 and J is TRBJ1-2; D may be TRBD1 (6 bases). The germline gives CDR1 SQVTM, CDR2 ANQGSEA. This CDR3 is built from 11 residues. V dropped 6 bases and J dropped 8 bases, with 13 bases sitting between them. CDR3 in DNA: TGCAGCGTGTGGGGGGCGGGAGGCTACACCTTC. Translation gives CSVWGAGGYTF.